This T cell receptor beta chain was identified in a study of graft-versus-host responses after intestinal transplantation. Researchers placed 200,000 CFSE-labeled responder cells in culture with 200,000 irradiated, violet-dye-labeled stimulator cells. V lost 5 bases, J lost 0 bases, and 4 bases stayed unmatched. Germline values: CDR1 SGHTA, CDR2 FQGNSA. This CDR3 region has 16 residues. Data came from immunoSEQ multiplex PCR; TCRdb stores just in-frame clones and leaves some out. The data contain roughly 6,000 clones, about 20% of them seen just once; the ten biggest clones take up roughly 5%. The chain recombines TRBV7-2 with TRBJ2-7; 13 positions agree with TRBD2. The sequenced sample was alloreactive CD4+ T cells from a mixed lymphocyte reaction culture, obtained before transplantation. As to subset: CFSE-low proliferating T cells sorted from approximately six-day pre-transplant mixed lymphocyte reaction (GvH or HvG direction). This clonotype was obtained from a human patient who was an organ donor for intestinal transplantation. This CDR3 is CASSLTSGGSSYEQYF. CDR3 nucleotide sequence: TGTGCCAGCAGCCTGACTAGCGGGGGGAGCTCCTACGAGCAGTACTTC.